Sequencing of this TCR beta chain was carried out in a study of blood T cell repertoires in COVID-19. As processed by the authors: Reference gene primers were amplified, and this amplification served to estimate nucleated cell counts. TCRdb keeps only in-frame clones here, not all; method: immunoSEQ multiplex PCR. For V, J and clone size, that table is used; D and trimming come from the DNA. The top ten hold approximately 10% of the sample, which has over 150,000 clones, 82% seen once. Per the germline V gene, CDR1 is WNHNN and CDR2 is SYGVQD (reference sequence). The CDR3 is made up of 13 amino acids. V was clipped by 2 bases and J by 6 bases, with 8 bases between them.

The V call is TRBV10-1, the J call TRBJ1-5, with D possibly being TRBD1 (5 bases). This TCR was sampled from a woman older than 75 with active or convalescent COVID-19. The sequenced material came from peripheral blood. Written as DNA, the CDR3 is TGCGCCAGCAGTGAGCAAAGGGGTCAGCCCCAGCATTTT. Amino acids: CASSEQRGQPQHF.